One and the same sample provided the 28 T cell receptor beta chains below, sequenced in a study of CD8 T cells in ankylosing spondylitis. TCRdb analysed the 5' RACE reads with MiXCR anew, one entry per CDR3 protein. The sample carries about 250,000 distinct CDR3 sequences, roughly a third recorded once. The sequencing input was blood, either unsorted or a sorted T cell fraction (not recorded which). These receptors were collected from a male donor with ankylosing spondylitis or in good health (not recorded which).

The chain recombines TRBV7-3 with TRBJ2-1; D is unclear. Trimming removed 2 bases from V and 6 bases from J, with 8 bases in between. CDR1 SGHTA and CDR2 FQGTGA come from the germline V gene. The CDR3 sequence is 13 residues long. The CDR3 DNA sequence: TGTGCCAGCAGCTTAGGACCGCTCAATGAGCAGTTCTTC. Protein: CASSLGPLNEQFF.

This clonotype was seen repeatedly, ten times or more. The gene calls are TRBV5-5 and TRBJ2-7, with TRBD1 identical over 8 bases. The CDR3 sequence is 14 residues long. Trimming removed 0 bases from V and 7 bases from J; junction bases left unmatched: 6. Germline-derived CDR1 and CDR2 are SGHKS and YYEKEE (reference sequence). The CDR3: CASSLGQGLGEQYF. CDR3 sequence (DNA): TGTGCCAGCAGCTTGGGACAGGGGTTAGGGGAGCAGTACTTC.

There are a few counts of this clonotype. The J gene is TRBJ2-1, the V gene TRBV27, with 8 bases identical to TRBD2. Germline CDR1 MNHEY, CDR2 SMNVEV (reference sequence). The CDR3 extends over 14 amino acids. Unmatched junction bases numbered 8, after V lost 3 bases and J lost 10 bases. CDR3 in DNA: TGTGCCAGCAGTTTGATTAGCGGGGTAGGGGAGCAGTTCTTC. It translates to CASSLISGVGEQFF.

This clonotype has a handful of counts. The V gene is TRBV30, the J gene TRBJ2-3, with D possibly being TRBD2 (5 bases). The ends were cut back, 4 bases at V and 2 bases at J, with 10 bases in the middle. This CDR3 comprises 13 residues. The germline CDR1 and CDR2 sequences are GTSNPN and SVGIG (reference sequence). In DNA, the CDR3 is TGTGCCTGGACAGAAGCGGACACAGATACGCAGTATTTT. It encodes CAWTEADTDTQYF.

The chain links TRBV5-6 to TRBJ1-1; a possible D gene is TRBD1 (6 bases). The CDR3 length is 14 residues. Germline loops: CDR1 SGHDT, CDR2 YYEEEE. Trimming removed 5 bases at V and 4 bases at J, with 15 bases between. CDR3 protein: CASRWGRSGTEAFF. The CDR3 nucleotides are TGTGCCAGCAGATGGGGGCGGTCGGGCACTGAAGCTTTCTTT.

A single count supports this clonotype. The chain joins TRBV10-3 to TRBJ2-2, with 7 bases aligning to TRBD2. The CDR3 has 15 residues. The junction had 2 bases not matched to a gene; V was cut back by 3 bases and J by 1 base. Germline V gene sequence: CDR1 ENHRY, CDR2 SYGVKD. The CDR3 loop reads CAISDSSGNTGELFF. CDR3 DNA sequence: TGTGCCATCAGTGACTCTAGCGGGAACACCGGGGAGCTGTTTTTT.

V usage is TRBV12-3 or TRBV12-4 and J usage is TRBJ1-2, with 9 bases matching TRBD1. J lost 7 bases, V lost 6 bases, and 6 bases had no gene match. This CDR3 is built from 13 residues. As DNA, the CDR3 is TGTGCCAGCAGCCCACAGGGGGCGCTTGGCTACACCTTC. It encodes CASSPQGALGYTF.

This clonotype was seen more than once but under ten times. The J gene is TRBJ1-2, the V gene TRBV20-1; no clear D gene. Germline CDR1 reads DFQATT; CDR2 reads SNEGSKA (reference sequence). This CDR3 contains 12 residues. V lost 6 bases and J lost 8, with 16 bases in between. CDR3: CSAKPRDFGYTF. The CDR3 bases are TGCAGTGCCAAGCCAAGGGATTTCGGCTACACCTTC.

The sample holds a few counts of this clonotype. The rearrangement joins TRBV12-3 or TRBV12-4 to TRBJ1-4; no reliable D call. With 5 bases removed from V and 5 bases from J, the gap between germline ends came to 15 bases. The CDR3 sequence is 15 residues long. As DNA, the CDR3 is TGTGCCAGCAGTCCCCACAGAGATCGAAATGAAAAACTGTTTTTT. Protein product: CASSPHRDRNEKLFF.

The chain combines TRBV20-1 with TRBJ1-1, with D possibly being TRBD1 (6 bases). The germline gives CDR1 DFQATT, CDR2 SNEGSKA (reference sequence). CDR3 length: 11 amino acids. Here the CDR3 reads CRAPDRTEAFF. The DNA of the CDR3 is TGCAGAGCTCCCGACAGGACTGAAGCTTTCTTT.

V usage is TRBV29-1 and J usage is TRBJ2-6; TRBD1 agrees at 9 bases. This CDR3 is 15 amino acids long. Germline CDR1 reads SQVTM; CDR2 reads ANQGSEA. After removal of 6 bases from V and 2 bases from J, the junction contained 5 bases not matched to a gene. CDR3 region: CSVGQGIPGANVLTF. The CDR3 coding sequence is TGCAGCGTGGGACAGGGAATTCCTGGGGCCAACGTCCTGACTTTC.

The chain uses TRBV25-1 and TRBJ2-1; D may be TRBD1 (5 bases). Trimming cost V 2 bases and J 3 bases, with 5 bases left between them. Germline CDR1 MGHDK, CDR2 SYGVNS. CDR3 length equals 13 residues. The chain's CDR3 is CASSEQGYNEQFF. In nucleotides, the CDR3 is TGTGCCAGCAGTGAACAGGGCTACAATGAGCAGTTCTTC.

This clonotype has at least ten counts. The V gene is TRBV7-8, the J gene TRBJ1-2, with 9 bases matching TRBD1. Germline CDR1 is SGHVS and CDR2 is FQNEAQ. Trimming at V came to 6 bases and at J to 7 bases, leaving 6 bases not matched to a gene. The CDR3 runs to 13 residues. CDR3 in DNA: TGTGCCAGCAGACGGACAGGGGACCTTGGCTACACCTTC. The encoded protein is CASRRTGDLGYTF. The variable domain in full, with the rest retrieved from reference TRBV7-8 and TRBJ1-2, is GAGVSQSPRYKVAKRGQDVALRCDPISGHVSLFWYQQALGQGPEFLTYFQNEAQLDKSGLPSDRFFAERPEGSVSTLKIQRTQQEDSAVYLCASRRTGDLGYTFGSGTRLTVV.

Written as DNA, the CDR3 is TGTGCCAGCAGACTCCGGGCCCTACCCCAAAACGAGCAGTACTTC. Its protein is CASRLRALPQNEQYF. This chain uses TRBV28 with TRBJ2-7; D gene ambiguous. The germline V gene has CDR1 MDHEN and CDR2 SYDVKM. Trimming removed 6 bases from V and 5 bases from J, with 20 bases in between. This CDR3 has 15 residues.

Only a few counts were recorded for this clonotype. The CDR3: CAISDGKGSIGETQYF. In DNA, the CDR3 is TGTGCCATCAGTGACGGCAAGGGGTCAATTGGAGAGACCCAGTACTTC. The rearrangement links TRBV10-3 to TRBJ2-5, with a tentative D call TRBD1 (5 bases). CDR3 length: 16 residues. V shed 3 bases and J shed 4 bases, with 18 bases lying between them. CDR1 and CDR2 (germline): ENHRY, SYGVKD.

The gene calls are TRBV10-3 and TRBJ2-5, with 9 bases matching TRBD1. CDR1 and CDR2 from the germline V gene are ENHRY and SYGVKD. Trimming cost V 4 bases and J 2 bases; bases outside gene matches: 2. The CDR3 sequence is 14 residues long. The CDR3 spells CAISATGGQETQYF. CDR3 DNA: TGTGCCATCAGTGCGACAGGGGGACAAGAGACCCAGTACTTC.

This clonotype has just a few counts. The V gene is TRBV7-3, the J gene TRBJ2-1; TRBD2 agrees at 14 bases. CDR3 length: 17 residues. Trimming cost V 2 bases and J 5 bases; bases outside gene matches: 5. The germline CDR1 and CDR2 sequences are SGHTA and FQGTGA. DNA of the CDR3: TGTGCCAGCAGCTTAGGGACTAGCGGGGGAGAGAACAATGAGCAGTTCTTC. Its translation: CASSLGTSGGENNEQFF.

The genes are TRBV9 and TRBJ1-6; D call uncertain. CDR1 is SGDLS and CDR2 is YYNGEE in the germline V gene. V was cut by 5 bases and J by 9 bases, with 15 bases left in between. This CDR3 region has 14 residues. CDR3 amino acids: CASSRRKEGSPLHF. The CDR3 DNA is TGTGCCAGCAGTCGTCGCAAGGAGGGTTCACCCCTCCACTTT. Drawing the rest from reference TRBV9 and TRBJ1-6, the complete variable domain is DSGVTQTPKHLITATGQRVTLRCSPRSGDLSVYWYQQSLDQGLQFLIQYYNGEERAKGNILERFSAQQFPDLHSELNLSSLELGDSALYFCASSRRKEGSPLHFGNGTRLTVT.

With respect to this clonotype: At one boundary the junction diverges from the germline segment, which might be a read error. This chain links TRBV7-2 with TRBJ2-1, with D perhaps being TRBD1 or TRBD2 (5 bases each). CDR3 length: 8 residues. The V gene's germline CDR1 is SGHTA and CDR2 FQGNSA. In DNA form, the CDR3 reads TGTGCCAGCCGAGAGGGACCTTTC. Residues: CASREGPF. Combining the CDR3 with reference TRBV7-2 and TRBJ2-1 gives the whole variable domain GAGVSQSPSNKVTEKGKDVELRCDPISGHTALYWYRQSLGQGLEFLIYFQGNSAPDKSGLPSDRFSAERTGGSVSTLTIQRTQQEDSAVYLCASREGPFGPGTRLTVL.

The sample holds one count of this clonotype. The V gene is TRBV7-9, the J gene TRBJ2-5; a weak D match, TRBD2 (5 bases). V gave up 3 bases and J gave up 4 bases, with 15 bases separating them. The CDR3 is made up of 15 amino acids. Germline CDR1 SEHNR, CDR2 FQNEAQ (reference sequence). The CDR3 spells CASSLGTSEVETQYF. The CDR3 region has the DNA TGTGCCAGCAGCTTGGGTACTAGTGAGGTAGAGACCCAGTACTTC. The whole variable domain, remainder taken from reference TRBV7-9 and TRBJ2-5, is DTGVSQNPRHKITKRGQNVTFRCDPISEHNRLYWYRQTLGQGPEFLTYFQNEAQLEKSRLLSDRFSAERPKGSFSTLEIQRTEQGDSAMYLCASSLGTSEVETQYFGPGTRLLVL.

In its sample, this clonotype was seen a few times. The rearrangement uses TRBV7-2 and TRBJ2-7, with D possibly being TRBD1 (6 bases). V was clipped by 1 base and J by 3 bases, with 13 bases between them. The V gene's germline CDR1 is SGHTA and CDR2 FQGNSA. The CDR3 runs 15 residues. The CDR3 region is CASSLDGQLIYEQYF. The DNA for the CDR3 is TGTGCCAGCAGCTTAGACGGACAGCTAATCTACGAGCAGTACTTC.

This clonotype occurred a few times. This chain joins TRBV20-1 and TRBJ1-1; D gene unclear. The germline V gene encodes CDR1 DFQATT and CDR2 SNEGSKA (reference sequence). The CDR3 has 13 amino acids. V was cut by 6 bases and J by 1 base, with 12 bases left in between. CDR3 loop: CSAGERQNTEAFF. Here the CDR3 DNA reads TGCAGTGCCGGGGAGCGGCAGAACACTGAAGCTTTCTTT.

This clonotype was counted only a few times. A read error may account for a junction end that differs from germline. J is TRBJ2-1 and V is TRBV6-5, with 7 bases matching TRBD1. CDR1 and CDR2 from the germline V gene are MNHEY and SVGAGI. The CDR3 is made up of 16 amino acids. Here the CDR3 reads CASIYRQGSSYNEQFF. The CDR3, as DNA: TGTGCCAGCATTTACAGACAGGGAAGCTCCTACAATGAGCAGTTCTTC.

The chain is built from TRBV5-6 and TRBJ2-7; D possibly corresponds to TRBD2 (6 bases). V was clipped by 4 bases and J by 2 bases, with 25 bases between them. This CDR3 has 18 amino acids. Germline-derived CDR1 and CDR2 are SGHDT and YYEEEE. In nucleotides, the CDR3 is TGTGCCAGCAGCAAGCCGGGGGTCGTGGGGACTCATACCTACGAGCAGTACTTC. It codes for CASSKPGVVGTHTYEQYF.

The chain carries TRBV20-1 and TRBJ1-5; possibly TRBD1 for D (5 bases). Trimming took off 7 bases at V and 4 bases at J, with 11 bases between the two ends. The germline gives CDR1 DFQATT, CDR2 SNEGSKA (reference sequence). The CDR3 spans 12 residues. DNA of the CDR3: TGCAGTGTATTAGAGGGGAATCAGCCCCAGCATTTT. Translating it yields CSVLEGNQPQHF.

A few counts support this clonotype. V gene TRBV12-3 or TRBV12-4 combines with J gene TRBJ1-1; weak D call: TRBD1 (5 bases). This CDR3 has 15 residues. Between the trimmed V and J ends, which lost 6 bases and 1 base, there was a span of 15 bases. CDR3 coding DNA: TGTGCCAGCAGCCCTCGGGTGGGGACGAACACTGAAGCTTTCTTT. Encoded protein: CASSPRVGTNTEAFF.

This chain uses TRBV6-1 with TRBJ2-7; 8 nucleotides line up with TRBD1. Germline trimming cut 6 bases from V and 2 bases from J; bases unmatched to any gene: 9. This CDR3 region has 15 residues. Germline CDR1 reads MNHNS; CDR2 reads SASEGT. The CDR3 spells CASRGRTGRTYEQYF. The CDR3 nucleotides are TGTGCCAGCAGGGGCAGGACAGGGCGAACCTACGAGCAGTACTTC.

This chain connects TRBV20-1 to TRBJ1-5; 7 nucleotides line up with TRBD1. The CDR3 sequence is 13 residues long. Germline-derived CDR1 and CDR2 are DFQATT and SNEGSKA (reference sequence). J was trimmed by 9 bases and V by 2 bases; bases with no gene match: 7. The CDR3 bases are TGCAGTGCTAGATGGCAGGGGGTTGGGCCCCAGCATTTT. This codes for CSARWQGVGPQHF.